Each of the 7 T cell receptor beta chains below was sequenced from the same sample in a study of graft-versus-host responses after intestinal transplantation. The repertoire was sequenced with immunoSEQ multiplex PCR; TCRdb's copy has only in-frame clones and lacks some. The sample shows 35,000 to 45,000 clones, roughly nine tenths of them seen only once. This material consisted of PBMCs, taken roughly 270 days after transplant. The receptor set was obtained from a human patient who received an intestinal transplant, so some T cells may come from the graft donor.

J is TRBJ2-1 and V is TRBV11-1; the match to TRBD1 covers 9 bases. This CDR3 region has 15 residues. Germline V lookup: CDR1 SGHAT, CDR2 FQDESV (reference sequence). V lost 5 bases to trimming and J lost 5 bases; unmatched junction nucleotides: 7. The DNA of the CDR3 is TGTGCCAGCAGCCCCCGGGACAGGGCTGACAATGAGCAGTTCTTC. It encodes CASSPRDRADNEQFF.

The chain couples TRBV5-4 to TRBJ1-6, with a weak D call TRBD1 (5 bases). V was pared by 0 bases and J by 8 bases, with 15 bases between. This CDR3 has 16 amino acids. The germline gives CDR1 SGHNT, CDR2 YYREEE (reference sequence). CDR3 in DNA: TGTGCCAGCAGCTTGGGTCGGGGCGAAGGTGATTCACCCCTCCACTTT. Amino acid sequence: CASSLGRGEGDSPLHF.

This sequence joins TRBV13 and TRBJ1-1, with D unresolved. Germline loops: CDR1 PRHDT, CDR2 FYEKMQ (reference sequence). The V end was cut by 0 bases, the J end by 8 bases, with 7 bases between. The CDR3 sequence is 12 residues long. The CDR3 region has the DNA TGTGCCAGCAGCTTAGGTGGAAAGGAAGCTTTCTTT. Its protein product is CASSLGGKEAFF.

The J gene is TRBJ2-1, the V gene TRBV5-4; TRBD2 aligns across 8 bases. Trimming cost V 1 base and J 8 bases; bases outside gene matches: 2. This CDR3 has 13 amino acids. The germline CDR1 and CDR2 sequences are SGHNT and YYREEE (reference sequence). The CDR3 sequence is CASSLRGGHEQFF. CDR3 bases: TGTGCCAGCAGCTTGCGGGGGGGGCATGAGCAGTTCTTC.

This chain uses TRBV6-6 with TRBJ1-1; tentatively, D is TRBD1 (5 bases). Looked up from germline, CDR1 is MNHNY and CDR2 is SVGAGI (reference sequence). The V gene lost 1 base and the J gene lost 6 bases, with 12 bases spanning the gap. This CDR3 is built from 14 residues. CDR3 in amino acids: CASSYFEGGAEAFF. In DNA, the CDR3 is TGTGCCAGCAGTTACTTTGAGGGAGGGGCTGAAGCTTTCTTT.

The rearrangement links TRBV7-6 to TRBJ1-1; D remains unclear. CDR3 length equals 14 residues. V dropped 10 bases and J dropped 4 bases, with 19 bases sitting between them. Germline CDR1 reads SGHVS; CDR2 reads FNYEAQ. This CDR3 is CATGTSGEATEAFF. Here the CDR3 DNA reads TGTGCCACGGGAACCAGCGGCGAGGCCACTGAAGCTTTCTTT.

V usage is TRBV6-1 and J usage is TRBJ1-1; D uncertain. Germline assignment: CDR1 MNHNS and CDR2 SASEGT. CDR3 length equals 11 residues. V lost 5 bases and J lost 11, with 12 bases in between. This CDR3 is CASSSQRGAFF. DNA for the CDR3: TGTGCCAGCAGTTCCCAGCGTGGGGCTTTCTTT.